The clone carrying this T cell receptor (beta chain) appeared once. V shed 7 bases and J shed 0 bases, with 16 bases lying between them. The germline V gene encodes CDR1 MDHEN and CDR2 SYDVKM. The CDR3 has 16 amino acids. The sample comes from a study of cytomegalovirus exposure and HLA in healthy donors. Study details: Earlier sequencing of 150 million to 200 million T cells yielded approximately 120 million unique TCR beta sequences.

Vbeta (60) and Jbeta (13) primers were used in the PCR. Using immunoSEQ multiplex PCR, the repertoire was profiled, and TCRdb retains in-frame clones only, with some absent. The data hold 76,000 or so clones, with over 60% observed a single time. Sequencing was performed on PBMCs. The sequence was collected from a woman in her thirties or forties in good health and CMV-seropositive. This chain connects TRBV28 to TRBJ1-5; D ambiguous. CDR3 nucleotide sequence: TGTGCCAGCACCTTAGGATGGACTTATAGCAATCAGCCCCAGCATTTT. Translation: CASTLGWTYSNQPQHF.